These 13 T cell receptor beta chains share one sample of origin, sequenced in a study of shared clonotypes between healthy human individuals. Clones were sequenced by immunoSEQ multiplex PCR, and TCRdb holds only the in-frame ones, with some missing. In the table there are nearly 1 million clones, roughly 72% of which are singletons. Sequencing was carried out using memory CD4+ T cells sorted from blood. The subset was: CD45RA-negative fraction. The receptors here all came from a man younger than 35 in good health.

The J gene is TRBJ2-3, the V gene TRBV10-2, with 11 bases fitting TRBD2. The CDR3 loop spans 18 amino acids. V lost 3 bases and J lost 2; bases outside the gene matches: 10. Germline CDR1 is WSHSY and CDR2 is SAAADI. The CDR3 nucleotides are TGCGCCAGCAGTGACCCGGGACTAGCGGCGAGGGACACAGATACGCAGTATTTT. This translates into CASSDPGLAARDTDTQYF.

This clone was detected only once. CDR3 in DNA: TGTGCCAGCAGCTTAGCCGGACAGCTCAATGAGCAGTTCTTC. Amino acid sequence: CASSLAGQLNEQFF. The J gene is TRBJ2-1, the V gene TRBV7-2, with D possibly being TRBD1 (6 bases). V shed 0 bases and J shed 6 bases, with 9 bases lying between them. Germline CDR1 reads SGHTA; CDR2 reads FQGNSA. This CDR3 has 14 amino acids.

A few counts support this clone. The chain combines TRBV28 with TRBJ1-2; 8 bases align to TRBD1. In germline, CDR1 is MDHEN, CDR2 SYDVKM. The CDR3 sequence is 12 residues long. V was pared by 6 bases and J by 7 bases, with 4 bases of the junction left unmatched. The CDR3, as DNA: TGTGCCAGCAGGGAGGACAGGGCTGGCTACACCTTC. This translates into CASREDRAGYTF.

This clone was counted between two and nine times. Other DNA sequences within the sample encode an identical CDR3. The CDR3 DNA is TGTGCCAGCAGCTTAGAAACAGGGATAATGAACACTGAAGCTTTCTTT. This codes for CASSLETGIMNTEAFF. The J gene is TRBJ1-1, the V gene TRBV11-2; possibly TRBD1 for D (6 bases). Germline loops: CDR1 SGHAT, CDR2 FQNNGV. This CDR3 comprises 16 residues. With 0 bases removed from V and 0 bases from J, the gap between germline ends came to 11 bases.

As for this clone: This could be a read error, since a much larger clone is one nucleotide away. The chain uses TRBV2 and TRBJ2-7; 9 nucleotides match TRBD1. Germline CDR1 SNHLY, CDR2 FYNNEI. The CDR3 runs 12 residues. V lost 6 bases and J lost 3; bases outside the gene matches: 0. CDR3 in amino acids: CASRTGGYEQYF. The CDR3 DNA reads TGTGCCAGCAGGACAGGGGGCTACGAGCAGTACTTC.

The V call is TRBV18, the J call TRBJ2-2; 7 bases are a match to TRBD1. The CDR3 length is 15 residues. The germline CDR1 and CDR2 sequences are KGHSH and LQKENI. V shed 4 bases and J 4 bases; nucleotides not matched to a gene: 6. This CDR3 is CASSLTDRTTGELFF. For the CDR3, the DNA is TGTGCCAGCTCACTAACGGACAGGACCACCGGGGAGCTGTTTTTT.

This clone has a count of ten or more. The V gene is TRBV6-6, the J gene TRBJ1-1, with D possibly TRBD1 on 6 matching bases. Germline V gives CDR1 MNHNY, CDR2 SVGAGI (reference sequence). The CDR3 is 16 amino acids. V was pared by 2 bases and J by 3 bases, with 16 bases between. The CDR3 DNA reads as TGTGCCAGCAGTTACAACCCTGGCGCAGGGGACACTGAAGCTTTCTTT. Protein product: CASSYNPGAGDTEAFF.

The chain joins TRBV5-1 to TRBJ2-5; D unresolved. Between the trimmed V and J ends, which lost 4 bases and 7 bases, there was a span of 8 bases. CDR3 length equals 11 residues. Germline CDR1 and CDR2: SGHRS and YFSETQ. CDR3 nucleotide sequence: TGCGCCAGCAGCGAAAGTTTGACCCAGTACTTC. Encoded protein: CASSESLTQYF.

The rearrangement links TRBV30 to TRBJ2-7, with D hard to call. Germline CDR1 is GTSNPN and CDR2 is SVGIG (reference sequence). V was clipped by 2 bases and J by 5 bases, with 7 bases between them. CDR3 length: 11 residues. The CDR3 region is CAWSKANEQYF. The CDR3 DNA reads TGTGCCTGGAGTAAAGCCAACGAGCAGTACTTC.

The rearrangement joins TRBV7-2 to TRBJ2-5; 10 positions match TRBD1. The CDR3 has 14 residues. V dropped 5 bases and J dropped 4; count of bases not matched to a gene: 4. Germline CDR1 SGHTA, CDR2 FQGNSA. CDR3 DNA sequence: TGTGCCAGCAGCCCCCGGACAGGGGGAGAGACCCAGTACTTC. Protein: CASSPRTGGETQYF.

The V gene is TRBV2, the J gene TRBJ2-7, with 9 bases matching TRBD1. The CDR3 extends over 15 amino acids. In germline, CDR1 is SNHLY, CDR2 FYNNEI. J lost 4 bases, V lost 5 bases, and 9 bases had no gene match. The CDR3 DNA reads TGTGCCAGCAGTTCCTTCGGGACAGGGCCGTACGAGCAGTACTTC. This codes for CASSSFGTGPYEQYF.

This chain links TRBV7-2 with TRBJ1-5, with D possibly matching TRBD1 (5 bases). The CDR3 has 15 amino acids. V lost 4 bases to trimming and J lost 7 bases, with 17 bases between them. Germline CDR1 SGHTA, CDR2 FQGNSA. CDR3 sequence (DNA): TGTGCCAGCAGCTCCCTTGGGGGAGGTGACCAGCCCCAGCATTTT. It translates to CASSSLGGGDQPQHF. Full variable domain (missing parts from reference TRBV7-2 and TRBJ1-5): GAGVSQSPSNKVTEKGKDVELRCDPISGHTALYWYRQSLGQGLEFLIYFQGNSAPDKSGLPSDRFSAERTGGSVSTLTIQRTQQEDSAVYLCASSSLGGGDQPQHFGDGTRLSIL.

V gene TRBV5-1 combines with J gene TRBJ2-5; no reliable D call. This CDR3 comprises 15 residues. Trimming took 0 bases from V and 1 from J, leaving 10 bases between them. Germline loops: CDR1 SGHRS, CDR2 YFSETQ. Here the CDR3 DNA reads TGCGCCAGCAGCTTGGCCAACGGAATCCAAGAGACCCAGTACTTC. It encodes CASSLANGIQETQYF.